A single sample is the source of the 4 T cell receptor beta chains below, sequenced in a study of shared T cell receptors in the human thymus. Produced via immunoSEQ multiplex PCR; TCRdb's table is partial and in-frame only. Of hundreds of thousands of clones listed, 70% to 90% are singletons. These data were likewise used in another study, on human thymus T cells.

What was sequenced was thymocytes. These receptors were obtained from a girl under three years old with a congenital heart defect.

This chain connects TRBV9 to TRBJ1-2; no clear D gene. The CDR3 is 11 residues long. The germline V gene encodes CDR1 SGDLS and CDR2 YYNGEE. V dropped 0 bases and J dropped 12 bases, with 9 bases sitting between them. For the CDR3, the DNA is TGTGCCAGCAGCGTAGGCACAGTTCACACCTTC. Translation: CASSVGTVHTF.

The V gene is TRBV11-2, the J gene TRBJ1-1; 7 nucleotides match TRBD1. The CDR3 extends over 14 amino acids. The trim removed 5 bases at V and 6 bases at J, leaving 9 bases unmatched. Germline CDR1 is SGHAT and CDR2 is FQNNGV. The chain's CDR3 is CASSPIDRVAEAFF. CDR3 DNA sequence: TGTGCCAGCAGCCCCATTGACAGGGTCGCTGAAGCTTTCTTT.

J is TRBJ2-1 and V is TRBV11-2, with TRBD1 matching 12 bases. The CDR3 is made up of 19 amino acids. The junction had 7 bases not matched to a gene; V was cut back by 1 base and J by 0 bases. Looked up from germline, CDR1 is SGHAT and CDR2 is FQNNGV. The chain's CDR3 is CASSLGAGTGGSSYNEQFF. CDR3 nucleotide sequence: TGTGCCAGCAGCTTAGGGGCGGGGACAGGGGGCAGCTCCTACAATGAGCAGTTCTTC.

The J gene is TRBJ1-2, the V gene TRBV19; 9 bases are a match to TRBD1. The CDR3 runs to 13 residues. Trimming cost V 3 bases and J 10 bases; bases outside gene matches: 6. Germline V CDR1 and CDR2: LNHDA, SQIVND (reference sequence). CDR3 sequence (DNA): TGTGCCAGTAGTATGGGACAGGGCTCGGACTACACCTTC. This codes for CASSMGQGSDYTF.